The 20 T cell receptor beta chains below all came from one sample that was sequenced in a study of blood T cell repertoires in COVID-19. Sequencing was performed with immunoSEQ multiplex PCR; in TCRdb, only in-frame clones are kept and a portion is missing. This table holds around 130,000 clones, around 90% found once. Sequencing was carried out using peripheral blood. These receptors all come from an elderly woman with acute or convalescent COVID-19.

This rearrangement joins TRBV10-3 to TRBJ2-7; 9 bases map to TRBD2. The germline V gene has CDR1 ENHRY and CDR2 SYGVKD. With V trimmed by 4 bases and J by 1 base, 5 bases remained unmatched. The CDR3 covers 15 residues. CDR3 coding DNA: TGTGCCATCAGTGGAGGGCGGGGGGGTTCCTACGAGCAGTACTTC. Its protein product is CAISGGRGGSYEQYF.

The chain joins TRBV19 to TRBJ1-2; a possible D gene is TRBD1 (5 bases). V was trimmed by 8 bases and J by 6 bases, leaving 16 bases between them. Germline CDR1 is LNHDA and CDR2 is SQIVND (reference sequence). There are 13 residues in the CDR3. The chain's CDR3 is CASRVRTLDGYTF. The CDR3 region has the DNA TGTGCCAGTCGGGTAAGGACATTAGATGGCTACACCTTC.

The chain carries TRBV11-2 and TRBJ2-3; possible D gene TRBD2, 5 bases. CDR3 length: 14 amino acids. V was shortened by 0 bases and J by 3 bases, with 7 bases between the two germline ends. Germline V gene data show CDR1 as SGHAT and CDR2 as FQNNGV. CDR3 loop: CASSLDTGTDTQYF. In DNA form, the CDR3 reads TGTGCCAGCAGCTTAGATACGGGGACAGATACGCAGTATTTT.

The rearrangement links TRBV6-6 to TRBJ1-6; tentatively, D is TRBD1 (5 bases). The CDR3 is made up of 15 amino acids. V was clipped by 5 bases and J by 6 bases, with 14 bases between them. CDR1 and CDR2 (germline): MNHNY, SVGAGI (reference sequence). Here the CDR3 reads CASSDRGASNSPLHF. In nucleotides, the CDR3 is TGTGCCAGCAGTGATCGTGGGGCTAGTAATTCACCCCTCCACTTT.

The chain couples TRBV15 to TRBJ2-1; possibly TRBD2 for D (5 bases). V was pared by 0 bases and J by 0 bases, with 6 bases between. This CDR3 is 15 amino acids long. Germline V CDR1 and CDR2: LNHNV, YYDKDF (reference sequence). The CDR3 region has the DNA TGTGCCACCAGCAGAGATCGGGGCTCCTACAATGAGCAGTTCTTC. Protein product: CATSRDRGSYNEQFF.

In the case of this clone: A read error may produce the germline difference seen at one junction end. This rearrangement joins TRBV7-7 to TRBJ2-7, with D perhaps matching TRBD1 (5 bases). The CDR3 spans 14 residues. Germline V gene sequence: CDR1 SSHAT, CDR2 FNYEAQ (reference sequence). This chain's CDR3 is CASSPQDSSYEQYF. In nucleotides, the CDR3 is TGTGCTAGCAGCCCACAAGACAGCTCCTACGAGCAGTACTTC.

The chain employs TRBV15 and TRBJ2-7, with D possibly matching TRBD2 (6 bases). Trimming pared 3 bases from V and 3 bases from J, leaving 15 bases between. Germline assignment: CDR1 LNHNV and CDR2 YYDKDF (reference sequence). This CDR3 spans 15 amino acids. The CDR3 sequence is CATSRPGEAYYEQYF. CDR3 coding DNA: TGTGCCACCAGCAGGCCCGGGGAGGCTTACTACGAGCAGTACTTC.

The rearrangement joins TRBV30 to TRBJ1-6, with a weak D call TRBD1 (6 bases). V was cut by 2 bases and J by 7 bases, with 12 bases left in between. The CDR3 length is 14 residues. Looked up from germline, CDR1 is GTSNPN and CDR2 is SVGIG (reference sequence). The CDR3 sequence is CAWSPTGTNSPLHF. The DNA of the CDR3 is TGTGCCTGGAGTCCTACAGGGACCAATTCACCCCTCCACTTT.

CDR3 in amino acids: CASSPPGEIYGYTF. In DNA form, the CDR3 reads TGTGCCAGCTCACCACCGGGAGAAATCTATGGCTACACCTTC. The chain recombines TRBV18 with TRBJ1-2; D is undetermined. V was shortened by 0 bases and J by 4 bases, with 9 bases between the two germline ends. This CDR3 has 14 residues. Germline-derived CDR1 and CDR2 are KGHSH and LQKENI. The variable domain in full, completed from reference TRBV18 and TRBJ1-2, reads NAGVMQNPRHLVRRRGQEARLRCSPMKGHSHVYWYRQLPEEGLKFMVYLQKENIIDESGMPKERFSAEFPKEGPSILRIQQVVRGDSAAYFCASSPPGEIYGYTFGSGTRLTVV.

The chain has TRBV19 and TRBJ1-4; TRBD1 is a possible D gene (6 bases). CDR3 length: 16 residues. Germline V gene lookup returns CDR1 LNHDA and CDR2 SQIVND (reference sequence). V lost 5 bases to trimming and J lost 1 base, with 14 bases between them. The CDR3 region is CASSGPPGQTNEKLFF. CDR3 sequence (DNA): TGTGCCAGTAGTGGGCCCCCGGGACAAACTAATGAAAAACTGTTTTTT.

The chain combines TRBV5-4 with TRBJ2-3; 11 nucleotides line up with TRBD2. The CDR3 loop spans 17 amino acids. Unmatched junction bases numbered 8, after V lost 4 bases and J lost 1 base. Per the germline V gene, CDR1 is SGHNT and CDR2 is YYREEE (reference sequence). CDR3 nucleotide sequence: TGTGCCAGCAGCCGGGGTAGCGGGGGGGTTGGCACAGATACGCAGTATTTT. Translation: CASSRGSGGVGTDTQYF.

This clone was detected a few times. This rearrangement joins TRBV6-6 to TRBJ1-3; D possibly corresponds to TRBD1 (5 bases). CDR1 and CDR2 (germline): MNHNY, SVGAGI (reference sequence). The CDR3 totals 16 residues. Trimming took 6 bases from V and 0 from J, leaving 15 bases between them. CDR3 DNA: TGTGCCAGCAGCCAATCCGACAGCATCTCTGGAAACACCATATATTTT. This gives the protein CASSQSDSISGNTIYF.

This clone was seen once. The J gene is TRBJ1-2, the V gene TRBV7-8, with TRBD1 identical over 7 bases. The CDR3 runs to 17 residues. Germline CDR1 SGHVS, CDR2 FQNEAQ. V dropped 5 bases and J dropped 7; count of bases not matched to a gene: 19. This CDR3 reads CASSRIPARGRDFGYTF. The CDR3 nucleotides read TGTGCCAGCAGCCGAATACCAGCAAGGGGGCGCGACTTTGGCTACACCTTC.

CDR3 DNA sequence: TGTGCCAGCAGCTGGGGGACCTCAGGGGACGGTCAGCCCCAGCATTTT. This codes for CASSWGTSGDGQPQHF. The chain has TRBV7-8 and TRBJ1-5, with D possibly being TRBD1 (6 bases). This CDR3 has 16 amino acids. Trimming took 4 bases from V and 6 from J, leaving 19 bases between them. Germline CDR1 is SGHVS and CDR2 is FQNEAQ.

The V gene is TRBV11-3, the J gene TRBJ2-2; TRBD2 might be the D (5 bases). The ends were cut back, 5 bases at V and 1 base at J, with 14 bases in the middle. The germline CDR1 and CDR2 sequences are SGHNT and YENEEA. CDR3 size: 16 residues. CDR3 sequence (DNA): TGTGCCAGCAGCGCGAGGACTGGGAGGAACACCGGGGAGCTGTTTTTT. Protein: CASSARTGRNTGELFF.

V is TRBV3-1 (or the pseudogene TRBV3-2) and J is TRBJ1-5; D uncertain. CDR1 and CDR2 (germline): LGHDT, YNNKEL (reference sequence). CDR3 length equals 14 residues. The ends were cut back, 3 bases at V and 1 base at J, with 7 bases in the middle. DNA of the CDR3: TGTGCCAGCAGCCACCTTGGCAGCAATCAGCCCCAGCATTTT. This sequence encodes CASSHLGSNQPQHF.

The V gene is TRBV29-1, the J gene TRBJ1-2, with 9 nucleotides matching TRBD1. V was clipped by 3 bases and J by 6 bases; unmatched bases: 8. The germline CDR1 and CDR2 sequences are SQVTM and ANQGSEA. This CDR3 region has 14 residues. The CDR3 sequence is CSVEGDRVRNGYTF. Written as DNA, the CDR3 is TGCAGCGTTGAGGGGGACAGGGTGAGGAATGGCTACACCTTC.

This chain uses TRBV4-1 with TRBJ1-4; possible D gene TRBD1, 5 bases. Per the germline V gene, CDR1 is MGHRA and CDR2 is YSYEKL. Deletions cut 4 bases from V and 5 bases from J, with 14 bases between. This CDR3 contains 15 residues. The CDR3 here is CASSRGGTGNEKLFF. The CDR3 bases are TGCGCCAGCAGCCGGGGGGGGACCGGCAATGAAAAACTGTTTTTT.

The genes are TRBV2 and TRBJ1-4, with D hard to call. There are 13 residues in the CDR3. Germline V gives CDR1 SNHLY, CDR2 FYNNEI. V was clipped by 1 base and J by 4 bases, with 4 bases between them. CDR3 region: CASSEGYNEKLFF. The CDR3 nucleotides read TGTGCCAGCAGTGAAGGTTATAATGAAAAACTGTTTTTT.

The J gene is TRBJ1-1, the V gene TRBV7-8; D gene uncertain. V lost 5 bases, J lost 5 bases, and 12 bases lay in between. The germline gives CDR1 SGHVS, CDR2 FQNEAQ. The CDR3 covers 13 residues. This CDR3 reads CASSRKKQTEAFF. The CDR3 nucleotides are TGTGCCAGCAGCCGAAAAAAACAAACTGAAGCTTTCTTT.